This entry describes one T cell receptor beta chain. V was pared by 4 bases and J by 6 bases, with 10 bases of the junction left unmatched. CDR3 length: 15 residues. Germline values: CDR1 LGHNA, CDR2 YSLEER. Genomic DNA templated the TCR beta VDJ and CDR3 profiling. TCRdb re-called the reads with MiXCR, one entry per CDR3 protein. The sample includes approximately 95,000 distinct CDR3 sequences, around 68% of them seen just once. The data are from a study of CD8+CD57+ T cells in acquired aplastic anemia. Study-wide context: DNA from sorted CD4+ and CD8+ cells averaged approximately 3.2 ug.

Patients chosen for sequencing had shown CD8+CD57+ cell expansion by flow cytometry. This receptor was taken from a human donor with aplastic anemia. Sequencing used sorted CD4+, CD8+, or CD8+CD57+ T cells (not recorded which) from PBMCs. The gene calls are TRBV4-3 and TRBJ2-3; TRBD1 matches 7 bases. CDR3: CASSRDGQVADTQYF. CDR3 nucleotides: TGCGCCAGCAGCCGGGACGGACAGGTAGCTGATACGCAGTATTTT.